The 21 T cell receptor beta chains below were found in one sample sequenced in a study of tumor-infiltrating lymphocytes in primary liver carcinoma. Synthesis of TCR beta cDNA was carried out from 500 ng total RNA with a constant-region primer. TCR beta libraries came from three nested multiplex PCR rounds using slightly modified ARM-PCR. With TRBV1-TRBV30 forward primers and a C-beta reverse primer, the first two PCR rounds were run for roughly 9 cycles each. TCRdb called the multiplex PCR reads again in MiXCR, with one record for every CDR3 protein. The sample carries about 330,000 distinct CDR3 sequences, less than 75% recorded once. RNA was extracted from whole blood without cell sorting, alongside germline DNA. Source material: peripheral blood. These TCRs come from a man aged 35-49 years with primary liver carcinoma and hepatitis B virus infection.

This clonotype was counted ten times or more. The CDR3 DNA reads TGTGCCAGCAGTCTCCCCACGGGGCTAGCGGGTCAAGAGACCCAGTACTTC. Translating it yields CASSLPTGLAGQETQYF. The J gene is TRBJ2-5, the V gene TRBV6-2 or TRBV6-3, with 8 bases fitting TRBD2. The CDR3 has 17 residues. The V segment lost 5 bases and the J segment 2 bases; nucleotides outside the gene matches: 13. CDR1 is MNHEY, CDR2 SVGEGT, per germline.

This clonotype is a singleton in its sample. Because the CDR3 is missing its conserved closing phenylalanine or tryptophan, this is likely a read error. The CDR3 reads CATRDQSPSEQYI. The CDR3 coding sequence is TGTGCCACCAGGGACCAATCGCCCTCCGAGCAGTACATC. This chain joins TRBV10-3 and TRBJ2-7; TRBD1 or TRBD2 may be the D gene (5 bases each). Germline V gene sequence: CDR1 ENHRY, CDR2 SYGVKD. The CDR3 is 13 residues long. V shed 10 bases and J shed 6 bases, with 19 bases lying between them.

About this clonotype itself: The junction does not match germline at one end; this may be a read error. The chain recombines TRBV11-1 with TRBJ2-3; D call uncertain. The CDR3 contains 15 residues. CDR1 is SGHAT, CDR2 FQDESV, per germline (reference sequence). The CDR3 sequence: CPSSLVLSSTDTQYF. The CDR3 DNA reads TGTCCCAGCAGCTTAGTTTTGAGCAGCACAGATACGCAGTATTTT.

The rearrangement links TRBV11-2 to TRBJ2-5, with 13 bases fitting TRBD2. The CDR3 is made up of 17 amino acids. V shed 6 bases and J 2 bases; nucleotides not matched to a gene: 9. CDR1 SGHAT and CDR2 FQNNGV come from the germline V gene. The DNA of the CDR3 is TGTGCCAGCAGTCCCGTTGGACTAGCGGGAGCTCAAGAGACCCAGTACTTC. It specifies CASSPVGLAGAQETQYF.

This chain joins TRBV7-9 and TRBJ2-7; 8 bases map to TRBD2. The CDR3 has 15 amino acids. V lost 7 bases and J lost 5; bases outside the gene matches: 13. Germline lookup yields CDR1 SEHNR and CDR2 FQNEAQ (reference sequence). CDR3 DNA: TGTGCCAGCACCCTAGGGGGTAGCGGGATCGACGAGCAGTACTTC. Its translation is CASTLGGSGIDEQYF.

As for this clonotype: A much larger clone differs by one base, so this may be a read error. CDR3 DNA sequence: TGTGCCAGCAGTGGAGCAGGTTCACCCCTCCACTTT. Translation: CASSGAGSPLHF. The chain carries TRBV6-1 and TRBJ1-6; the D is unclear. With 4 bases removed from V and 9 bases from J, the gap between germline ends came to 7 bases. Germline CDR1 reads MNHNS; CDR2 reads SASEGT. The CDR3 extends over 12 amino acids.

Notes on this clonotype: This may be a read error, as it is one base from a much larger clone. This chain uses TRBV12-3 or TRBV12-4 with TRBJ2-5; no firm D call. This CDR3 is 15 amino acids long. Trimming took off 3 bases at V and 2 bases at J, with 13 bases between the two ends. The CDR3 DNA sequence: TGTGCCAGCAGTTTGTTTCCCCCAGTACAAGAGACCCAGTACTTC. As protein: CASSLFPPVQETQYF.

Worth noting for this clonotype: One end of the junction fails to match germline, which may point to a read error. The chain carries TRBV11-3 and TRBJ2-1; D unclear. The CDR3 is 12 amino acids. Germline assignment: CDR1 SGHNT and CDR2 YENEEA. The CDR3 DNA follows: TGTACCAGCAGCTTAGAGGTCTTCGAGCAGTTCTTC. Protein product: CTSSLEVFEQFF. The whole variable domain, remainder taken from reference TRBV11-3 and TRBJ2-1, is EAGVVQSPRYKIIEKKQPVAFWCNPISGHNTLYWYLQNLGQGPELLIRYENEEAVDDSQLPKDRFSAERLKGVDSTLKIQPAELGDSAVYLCTSSLEVFEQFFGPGTRLTVL.

As regards this clonotype: This may be a read error, as it is one base from a much larger clone. The genes are TRBV12-3 or TRBV12-4 and TRBJ1-1, with D maybe TRBD1 (6 bases). V was trimmed by 9 bases and J by 3 bases, leaving 11 bases between them. The CDR3 loop spans 12 amino acids. The CDR3 nucleotides are TGTGCCAGGAGTCCAGGGGACACTGAAGCTTTCTTT. Translating it yields CARSPGDTEAFF.

Concerning this clonotype: One end of the junction varies from germline; a read error may be responsible. The chain links TRBV11-1 to TRBJ2-5; 10 nucleotides match TRBD2. The CDR3 totals 14 residues. CDR1 and CDR2 from the germline V gene are SGHAT and FQDESV (reference sequence). The CDR3 DNA reads as TGTGTCAGCAGCGTAGCGGGAGGAGGGGAGACCCAGTACTTC. The encoded protein is CVSSVAGGGETQYF.

The V gene is TRBV11-2, the J gene TRBJ1-1; a possible D gene is TRBD1 (5 bases). V was shortened by 9 bases and J by 6 bases, with 20 bases between the two germline ends. The CDR3 sequence is 14 residues long. CDR1 SGHAT and CDR2 FQNNGV come from the germline V gene. Here the CDR3 reads CARSGKGRDAEAFF. The CDR3 DNA reads TGTGCCAGAAGCGGTAAGGGGAGAGACGCTGAAGCTTTCTTT. The full variable domain, rest sourced from reference TRBV11-2 and TRBJ1-1, is EAGVAQSPRYKIIEKRQSVAFWCNPISGHATLYWYQQILGQGPKLLIQFQNNGVVDDSQLPKDRFSAERLKGVDSTLKIQPAKLEDSAVYLCARSGKGRDAEAFFGQGTRLTVV.

Of note for this clonotype: A much larger clone lies a single base off, so this may be a read error. The gene calls are TRBV6-5 and TRBJ2-3, with TRBD2 as a possible D gene (6 bases). V was clipped by 6 bases and J by 2 bases, with 21 bases between them. This CDR3 is 17 amino acids long. Germline lookup yields CDR1 MNHEY and CDR2 SVGAGI. The CDR3 DNA sequence: TGTGCCAGCAGCCGCGAAGCCACTAGCTCCATCACAGATACGCAGTATTTT. Protein sequence: CASSREATSSITDTQYF.

To note about this clonotype: A junction boundary mismatches the germline segment, possibly from a read error. The rearrangement links TRBV6-2 or TRBV6-3 to TRBJ2-7; 10 bases line up with TRBD2. Germline assignment: CDR1 MNHEY and CDR2 SVGEGT. This CDR3 is built from 18 residues. CDR3 amino acids: CASSYSTSGRTNSYKQYF. The CDR3 nucleotides read TGTGCCAGCAGTTACTCGACTAGCGGGCGCACTAATTCCTACAAGCAGTACTTC.

A word on this clonotype: A much larger clone is a single base away; this may be a read error. The genes are TRBV6-6 and TRBJ2-5; the D gene is possibly TRBD2 (5 bases). Germline V gives CDR1 MNHNY, CDR2 SVGAGI (reference sequence). Trimming stripped 1 base from V and 0 bases from J, with 6 bases between. This CDR3 is 14 amino acids long. The CDR3 DNA reads TGTGCCAGCAGTTACTATAGCGACCAAGAGACCCAGTACTTC. Translating gives CASSYYSDQETQYF.

The rearrangement uses TRBV29-1 and TRBJ1-1; D gene unclear. This CDR3 region has 13 residues. From germline, CDR1 is SQVTM and CDR2 ANQGSEA. Trimming shortened V by 6 bases and J by 7 bases, and 18 bases separated the two germline ends. The CDR3 DNA follows: TGCAGCGTCAGACGGGATGGTCAAATTGAAGCTTTCTTT. This gives the protein CSVRRDGQIEAFF.

Worth noting for this clonotype: A much larger clone differs by one base, so this may be a read error. The CDR3 carries no conserved terminal phenylalanine or tryptophan, so it likely arises from a read error. This chain connects TRBV6-5 to TRBJ2-5; 8 bases are a match to TRBD1. CDR3 length: 14 amino acids. CDR1 is MNHEY and CDR2 is SVGAGI in the germline V gene. V lost 3 bases and J lost 1; bases outside the gene matches: 1. CDR3 in amino acids: CASSYGTGQETQYS. The CDR3 DNA reads as TGTGCCAGCAGTTATGGGACAGGCCAAGAGACCCAGTACTCC.

The chain links TRBV24-1 to TRBJ2-2; D is undetermined. V lost 4 bases and J 5 bases, leaving 4 bases between the germline ends. Germline CDR1 reads KGHDR; CDR2 reads SFDVKD. This CDR3 is built from 12 residues. The CDR3 region is CATSEGTGELFF. For the CDR3, the DNA is TGTGCCACCAGTGAAGGGACCGGGGAGCTGTTTTTT.

As regards this clonotype: The germline gene is not matched at one end of the junction; a read error may be the cause. This chain connects TRBV11-1 to TRBJ2-7, with 9 bases matching TRBD2. Germline loops: CDR1 SGHAT, CDR2 FQDESV (reference sequence). CDR3 length: 14 residues. For the CDR3, the DNA is TGTGTCAGCAGCCCGGGACTAGCAGGCTACGAGCAGTACTTC. Protein sequence: CVSSPGLAGYEQYF.

This clonotype occurred many times. The rearrangement joins TRBV6-2 or TRBV6-3 to TRBJ2-7; D uncertain. The germline V gene encodes CDR1 MNHEY and CDR2 SVGEGT. CDR3 length: 12 amino acids. Trimming took 0 bases from V and 2 from J, leaving 2 bases between them. The CDR3 here is CASSYSAYEQYF. The CDR3 DNA reads as TGTGCCAGCAGTTACTCCGCCTACGAGCAGTACTTC.

This clonotype was recorded at least ten times. The chain is built from TRBV6-6 and TRBJ2-1, with no clear D. Trimming cost V 4 bases and J 5 bases, with 12 bases left between them. CDR1 and CDR2 from the germline V gene are MNHNY and SVGAGI (reference sequence). CDR3 length equals 14 residues. The CDR3 reads CASSSLSRDNEQFF. Written as DNA, the CDR3 is TGTGCCAGCAGTTCCTTAAGCCGGGACAATGAGCAGTTCTTC.

As to this clonotype: A much larger clone differs by one base, so this may be a read error. This chain links TRBV4-1 with TRBJ2-7; TRBD1 agrees at 10 bases. The CDR3 extends over 17 amino acids. Germline V CDR1 and CDR2: MGHRA, YSYEKL. CDR3 sequence: CDSSQGLGTGAFYEQYF. The CDR3 DNA reads TGCGACAGCAGCCAAGGCTTGGGGACAGGGGCCTTCTACGAGCAGTACTTC.